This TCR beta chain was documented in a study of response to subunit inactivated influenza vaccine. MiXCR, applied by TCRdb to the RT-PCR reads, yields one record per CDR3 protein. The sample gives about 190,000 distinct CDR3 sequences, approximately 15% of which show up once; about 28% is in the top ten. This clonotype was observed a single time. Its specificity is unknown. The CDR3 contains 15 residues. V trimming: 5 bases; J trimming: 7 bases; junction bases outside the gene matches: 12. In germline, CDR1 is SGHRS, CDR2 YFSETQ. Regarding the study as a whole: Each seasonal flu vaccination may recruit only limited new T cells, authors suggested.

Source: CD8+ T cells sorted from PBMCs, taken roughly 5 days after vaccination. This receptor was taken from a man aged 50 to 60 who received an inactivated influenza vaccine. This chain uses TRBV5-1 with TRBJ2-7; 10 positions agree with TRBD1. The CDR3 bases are TGCGCCAGCAGAGGAGGCGGGACAGGGGATACGGAGCAGTACTTC. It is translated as CASRGGGTGDTEQYF.